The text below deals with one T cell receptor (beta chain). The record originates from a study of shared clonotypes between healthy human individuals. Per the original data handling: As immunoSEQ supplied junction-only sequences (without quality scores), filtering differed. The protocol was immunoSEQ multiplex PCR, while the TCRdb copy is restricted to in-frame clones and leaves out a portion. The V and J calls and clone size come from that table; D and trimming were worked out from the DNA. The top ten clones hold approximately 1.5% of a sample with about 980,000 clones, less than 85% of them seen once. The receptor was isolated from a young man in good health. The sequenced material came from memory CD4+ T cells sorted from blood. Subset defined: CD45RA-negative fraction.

The CDR3 DNA reads TGTGCCAGCAGCCCAGCGGGGCGCTACGAGCAGTACTTC. Protein: CASSPAGRYEQYF. V gene TRBV7-3 combines with J gene TRBJ2-7; 7 bases align to TRBD2. Germline V CDR1 and CDR2: SGHTA, FQGTGA. The J segment lost 3 bases and the V segment lost 5 bases, leaving 4 bases of the junction unmatched. CDR3 length equals 13 residues.